Presented here are 2 T cell receptor beta chains from one specimen sequenced in a study of blood T cell repertoires in COVID-19. Data came from immunoSEQ multiplex PCR; TCRdb stores just in-frame clones and leaves some out. The sample contains about 200,000 clones, 80% of which appear only once. The sequenced sample consisted of peripheral blood. Receptors originate from a man in his fifties or sixties with acute or convalescent COVID-19.

This sequence joins TRBV6-6 and TRBJ1-5; 9 positions agree with TRBD1. The germline V gene encodes CDR1 MNHNY and CDR2 SVGAGI (reference sequence). The CDR3 is 14 amino acids. Trimming took 5 bases from V and 6 from J; bases not matched to a gene: 5. The CDR3, as DNA: TGTGCCAGCAGTGGACAGGGGTTGGGTCAGCCCCAGCATTTT. Translated: CASSGQGLGQPQHF.

The rearrangement uses TRBV19 and TRBJ1-1; 9 bases fit TRBD1. After removal of 4 bases from V and 7 bases from J, the junction contained 7 bases not matched to a gene. The CDR3 extends over 14 amino acids. Looked up from germline, CDR1 is LNHDA and CDR2 is SQIVND (reference sequence). CDR3 residues: CASSRGDRDGEAFF. The CDR3 DNA reads TGTGCCAGTAGTAGAGGGGACAGGGACGGTGAAGCTTTCTTT.